This T cell receptor (beta chain) was captured by sequencing in a study of T cell changes during pregnancy in multiple sclerosis. Assay: immunoSEQ multiplex PCR; the TCRdb copy retains only in-frame clones and omits some. The table shows over 35,000 clones, with approximately 94% occurring only once. On this clone itself: The junction differs from germline at one of its ends, possibly a read error.

This CDR3 spans 18 amino acids. CDR1 SGHNT and CDR2 YYREEE come from the germline V gene (reference sequence). This TCR derives from a female donor with multiple sclerosis, enrolled in a pregnancy study. This rearrangement joins TRBV5-4 to TRBJ2-3; TRBD2 agrees at 8 bases. Here the sequenced sample was CD4+ T cells from peripheral blood mononuclear cells, taken in the second trimester of pregnancy. The CDR3 is CASNLAGGGGSPLGTQYF. CDR3 nucleotides: TGTGCCAGCAACTTGGCGGGTGGCGGGGGGTCCCCGTTGGGTACGCAGTATTTT.